The 11 T cell receptor beta chains below were found in one sample sequenced in a study of blood T cell repertoires in COVID-19. This table comes from immunoSEQ multiplex PCR, and its TCRdb copy is limited to in-frame clones, with some not included. The sample lists about 240,000 clones, 85% to 90% occurring once. Source material: peripheral blood. The source of these receptors is a middle-aged woman who had recovered from COVID-19.

The gene calls are TRBV3-1 (or the pseudogene TRBV3-2) and TRBJ2-3; TRBD1 might be the D (6 bases). The germline V gene encodes CDR1 LGHDT and CDR2 YNNKEL (reference sequence). V lost 4 bases and J 0 bases, leaving 11 bases between the germline ends. This CDR3 has 15 residues. The CDR3 nucleotides are TGTGCCAGCAGCCCCAGGGGACCCAGCACAGATACGCAGTATTTT. It is translated as CASSPRGPSTDTQYF.

The genes are TRBV4-1 and TRBJ2-6; TRBD1 agrees at 8 bases. Germline V lookup: CDR1 MGHRA, CDR2 YSYEKL. V shed 0 bases and J 15 bases; nucleotides not matched to a gene: 1. This CDR3 is built from 12 residues. The CDR3 bases are TGCGCCAGCAGCCAAGATCAGGGGGCCCTGACTTTC. As protein: CASSQDQGALTF.

The chain couples TRBV6-1 to TRBJ2-2; D may be TRBD1 (5 bases). Trimming removed 3 bases from V and 5 bases from J, with 16 bases in between. Germline CDR1 is MNHNS and CDR2 is SASEGT. CDR3 size: 16 residues. The CDR3 coding sequence is TGTGCCAGCAGTGATCGGCAGGGCCCAGGGACCGGGGAGCTGTTTTTT. This gives the protein CASSDRQGPGTGELFF.

This sequence joins TRBV19 and TRBJ2-5; TRBD2 matches 9 bases. Germline V gene data show CDR1 as LNHDA and CDR2 as SQIVND (reference sequence). The CDR3 runs to 15 residues. The V gene end was trimmed by 5 bases and the J gene end by 4 bases; junction bases not matched to a gene: 8. In DNA, the CDR3 is TGTGCCAGTAGTGGGGGGACTAGCAGGCTAGAGACCCAGTACTTC. Protein product: CASSGGTSRLETQYF.

This clone was detected once. The chain combines TRBV3-1 (or the pseudogene TRBV3-2) with TRBJ1-2; D perhaps matches TRBD1 (5 bases). The germline gives CDR1 LGHDT, CDR2 YNNKEL (reference sequence). The CDR3 length is 14 residues. V lost 4 bases to trimming and J lost 7 bases, with 16 bases between them. CDR3 nucleotides: TGTGCCAGCAGCCTCGCGGGACCCTTCCGTGGCTACACCTTC. Translating it yields CASSLAGPFRGYTF.

This rearrangement joins TRBV30 to TRBJ2-1, with a tentative D call TRBD2 (7 bases). Trimming shortened V by 8 bases and J by 9 bases, and 17 bases separated the two germline ends. The germline CDR1 and CDR2 sequences are GTSNPN and SVGIG (reference sequence). This CDR3 comprises 12 residues. CDR3 loop: CAGGQGRVEQFF. CDR3 in DNA: TGTGCCGGGGGGCAGGGGAGGGTTGAGCAGTTCTTC.

The CDR3 reads CAWGGTTGKSRGYTF. CDR3 bases: TGTGCCTGGGGTGGGACTACAGGGAAATCAAGAGGCTACACCTTC. The chain joins TRBV30 to TRBJ1-2; tentatively, D is TRBD1 (6 bases). Per the germline V gene, CDR1 is GTSNPN and CDR2 is SVGIG (reference sequence). This CDR3 has 15 amino acids. V was shortened by 5 bases and J by 8 bases, with 24 bases between the two germline ends.

The rearrangement uses TRBV25-1 and TRBJ1-2, with D maybe TRBD1 (5 bases). Between the trimmed V and J ends, which lost 10 bases and 2 bases, there was a span of 17 bases. Germline V gene sequence: CDR1 MGHDK, CDR2 SYGVNS. The CDR3 is 14 residues long. CDR3 in DNA: TGTGCCACCCGCCGGGCAGGGTCAAACTATGGCTACACCTTC. It specifies CATRRAGSNYGYTF.

The V and J genes are TRBV27 and TRBJ1-6; D gene unclear. CDR1 and CDR2 (germline): MNHEY, SMNVEV (reference sequence). The V and J ends lost 5 bases and 7 bases respectively, with 21 bases between them. This CDR3 region has 17 residues. In nucleotides, the CDR3 is TGTGCCAGCAGTCCCCCCCGGACTTCAACGGGGAATTCACCCCTCCACTTT. Translated, it gives CASSPPRTSTGNSPLHF.

J is TRBJ2-5 and V is TRBV2; D may be TRBD2 (7 bases). V was cut by 8 bases and J by 7 bases, with 14 bases left in between. CDR1 and CDR2 (germline): SNHLY, FYNNEI. The CDR3 has 12 residues. CDR3 residues: CASEGGVGTQYF. CDR3 sequence (DNA): TGTGCCAGCGAGGGGGGGGTCGGGACCCAGTACTTC.

This chain joins TRBV28 and TRBJ1-4, with 10 bases lining up with TRBD1. Trimming cost V 6 bases and J 8 bases; bases outside gene matches: 9. The germline V gene has CDR1 MDHEN and CDR2 SYDVKM. The CDR3 covers 15 residues. The CDR3 spells CASSTSGTGVEKLFF. DNA for the CDR3: TGTGCCAGCAGCACTTCCGGGACAGGGGTCGAAAAACTGTTTTTT.